A single sample is the source of the 13 T cell receptor beta chains below, sequenced in a study of Ad26.COV2.S vaccination and SARS-CoV-2 variants. Treatment meaning: some 20 received Ad26.COV2.S at low or high dose, single or two shots; several received placebo; per-sample allocation not given. Following the first vaccine or placebo injection, samples were taken on day 63. Clones were read by immunoSEQ multiplex PCR, and TCRdb kept only the in-frame ones, dropping some. Altogether about 410,000 clones are present, roughly 90% being singletons, with the ten largest covering around 1.7%. The specimen comprised peripheral blood, sampled in a trial of Ad26.COV2.S vaccine versus placebo. The receptors come from a person between 18 and 59 years old who received the Ad26.COV2.S COVID-19 vaccine or a placebo.

The V call is TRBV4-3, the J call TRBJ2-6; D unclear. This CDR3 is 16 amino acids long. CDR1 is LGHNA, CDR2 YSLEER, per germline. With 0 bases removed from V and 3 bases from J, the gap between germline ends came to 9 bases. CDR3 nucleotide sequence: TGCGCCAGCAGCCAAGACTCGGGTAATGGGGCCAACGTCCTGACTTTC. Protein sequence: CASSQDSGNGANVLTF.

In this sample, this clone turned up a few times. The J gene is TRBJ1-2, the V gene TRBV20-1, with no clear D. This CDR3 comprises 11 residues. V was pared by 1 base and J by 7 bases, with 7 bases between. Germline CDR1 is DFQATT and CDR2 is SNEGSKA (reference sequence). The CDR3 reads CSARVESGYTF. CDR3 sequence (DNA): TGCAGTGCTAGAGTGGAGAGTGGCTACACCTTC.

CDR3 in DNA: TGTGCCAGCAGTCCCGGGACTAGCGGGGGGGCGAAGGCCGGGGAGCTGTTTTTT. Its translation is CASSPGTSGGAKAGELFF. The chain carries TRBV6-6 and TRBJ2-2, with TRBD2 matching over 16 bases. The germline CDR1 and CDR2 sequences are MNHNY and SVGAGI (reference sequence). This CDR3 region has 18 residues. The trim removed 5 bases at V and 6 bases at J, leaving 9 bases unmatched.

The genes are TRBV27 and TRBJ2-7; no clear D gene. Germline V gives CDR1 MNHEY, CDR2 SMNVEV (reference sequence). Trimming cost V 5 bases and J 9 bases, with 20 bases left between them. The length of the CDR3 is 14 residues. CDR3 sequence: CASSLTVTSNGQYF. The CDR3 DNA reads as TGTGCCAGCAGTCTGACGGTTACGAGTAATGGGCAGTACTTC.

The rearrangement links TRBV21-1 to TRBJ1-4; no check of the table's D call, TRBD1, against the DNA was made. TRBV21-1 is reported as a pseudogene. The CDR3 runs 19 residues. This CDR3 reads CASSKGRLGQVATNEKLFF. DNA of the CDR3: TGTGCCAGCAGCAAAGGCCGCTTGGGACAGGTTGCAACTAATGAAAAACTGTTTTTT.

The J gene is TRBJ1-1, the V gene TRBV7-9; no firm D call. CDR1 is SEHNR and CDR2 is FQNEAQ in the germline V gene (reference sequence). The CDR3 is made up of 17 amino acids. The V end was cut by 1 base, the J end by 0 bases, with 15 bases between. CDR3 amino acids: CASSLVAVLSMNTEAFF. Written as DNA, the CDR3 is TGTGCCAGCAGCTTAGTAGCGGTCTTGTCGATGAACACTGAAGCTTTCTTT.

The chain links TRBV29-1 to TRBJ2-1, with 10 bases fitting TRBD2. With V trimmed by 2 bases and J by 10 bases, 8 bases remained unmatched. This CDR3 has 14 amino acids. Germline CDR1 is SQVTM and CDR2 is ANQGSEA. The DNA for the CDR3 is TGCAGCGTTGAAACCATTAGCGGGGGGAGGGAGCAGTTCTTC. This codes for CSVETISGGREQFF.

The V call is TRBV28, the J call TRBJ1-5, with 8 bases identical to TRBD1. The CDR3 sequence is 15 residues long. From germline, CDR1 is MDHEN and CDR2 SYDVKM. The V and J ends lost 5 bases and 4 bases, in that order; junction bases with no gene match: 7. CDR3: CASSLDQGANQPQHF. The CDR3 DNA is TGTGCCAGCAGTCTCGACCAGGGGGCTAATCAGCCCCAGCATTTT.

The chain employs TRBV6-2 or TRBV6-3 and TRBJ1-4; no clear D. The V and J ends lost 5 bases and 8 bases respectively, with 18 bases between them. There are 15 residues in the CDR3. CDR1 and CDR2 from the germline V gene are MNHEY and SVGEGT. The CDR3: CASSTVSGMGEKLFF. The CDR3 DNA reads TGTGCCAGCAGTACCGTATCCGGGATGGGCGAAAAACTGTTTTTT.

The V gene is TRBV18, the J gene TRBJ2-3; the match to TRBD2 covers 12 bases. V was clipped by 5 bases and J by 3 bases; unmatched bases: 3. Germline-derived CDR1 and CDR2 are KGHSH and LQKENI. The CDR3 consists of 15 residues. DNA of the CDR3: TGTGCCAGCTCAACCGGGACTAGCGGGACAGATACGCAGTATTTT. Amino acid sequence: CASSTGTSGTDTQYF.

The chain has TRBV5-1 and TRBJ2-3, with D uncertain. CDR1 and CDR2 (germline): SGHRS, YFSETQ. With 3 bases removed from V and 5 bases from J, the gap between germline ends came to 10 bases. This CDR3 spans 13 amino acids. The CDR3 here is CASSSSPGDTQYF. In DNA form, the CDR3 reads TGCGCCAGCAGCTCCTCCCCCGGAGATACGCAGTATTTT.

The chain couples TRBV2 to TRBJ1-3; a weak D match, TRBD1 (5 bases). Trimming cost V 5 bases and J 4 bases, with 15 bases left between them. This CDR3 region has 15 residues. The germline gives CDR1 SNHLY, CDR2 FYNNEI. The CDR3 sequence is CASSLQGTFGNTIYF. The CDR3 region has the DNA TGTGCCAGCAGTCTCCAGGGAACATTCGGAAACACCATATATTTT.

The rearrangement joins TRBV24-1 to TRBJ2-2, with a tentative D call TRBD1 (6 bases). The V gene lost 5 bases and the J gene lost 1 base, with 7 bases spanning the gap. The CDR3 has 14 amino acids. Per germline, CDR1 KGHDR and CDR2 SFDVKD. CDR3 sequence reads: CATSGTVNTGELFF. DNA for the CDR3: TGTGCCACCAGTGGGACAGTGAACACCGGGGAGCTGTTTTTT.